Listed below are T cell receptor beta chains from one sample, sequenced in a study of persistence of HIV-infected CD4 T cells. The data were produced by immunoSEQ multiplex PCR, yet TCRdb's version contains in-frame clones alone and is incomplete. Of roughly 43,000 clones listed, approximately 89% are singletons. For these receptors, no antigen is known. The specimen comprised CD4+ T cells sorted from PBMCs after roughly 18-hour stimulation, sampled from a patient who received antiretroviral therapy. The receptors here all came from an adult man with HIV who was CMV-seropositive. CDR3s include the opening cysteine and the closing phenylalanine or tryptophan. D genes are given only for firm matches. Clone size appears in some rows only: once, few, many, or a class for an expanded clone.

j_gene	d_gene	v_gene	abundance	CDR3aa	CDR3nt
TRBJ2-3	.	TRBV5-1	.	CASSLYRGRGPGTDTQYF	TGCGCCAGCAGCTTGTACCGGGGAAGGGGTCCTGGGACAGATACGCAGTATTTT
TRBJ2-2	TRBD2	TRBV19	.	CASNPSGNTGELFF	TGTGCCAGTAATCCTAGCGGAAACACCGGGGAGCTGTTTTTT
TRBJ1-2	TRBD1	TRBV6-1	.	CASSEVGGVGYTF	TGTGCCAGCAGTGAGGTAGGGGGCGTTGGCTACACCTTC
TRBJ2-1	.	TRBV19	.	CASSGRATGSPYNEQFF	TGTGCCAGTAGCGGACGGGCTACAGGGTCTCCCTACAATGAGCAGTTCTTC
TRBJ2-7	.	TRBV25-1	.	CASSGRDPYPYEQYF	TGTGCCAGCAGTGGACGGGACCCTTACCCCTACGAGCAGTACTTC
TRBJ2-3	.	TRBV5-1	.	CASSLGGGSGNTQYF	TGCGCCAGCAGCTTAGGAGGGGGCTCGGGAAATACGCAGTATTTT
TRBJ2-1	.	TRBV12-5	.	CASGPRQAGNEQFF	TGTGCTAGTGGTCCGCGACAGGCGGGGAATGAGCAGTTCTTC
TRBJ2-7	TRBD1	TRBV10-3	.	CAIKGTGGSSYEQYF	TGTGCCATCAAGGGAACAGGGGGCAGCTCCTACGAGCAGTACTTC
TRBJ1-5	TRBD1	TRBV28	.	CASSLSSGGMSNQPQHF	TGTGCCAGCAGTTTATCATCAGGGGGGATGAGCAATCAGCCCCAGCATTTT
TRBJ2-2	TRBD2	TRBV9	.	CASSLTSGGQSTGELFF	TGTGCCAGCAGCCTGACTAGCGGGGGGCAGAGCACCGGGGAGCTGTTTTTT
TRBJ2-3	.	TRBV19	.	CASSMLGAPDTQYF	TGTGCCAGTAGTATGCTTGGAGCTCCAGATACGCAGTATTTT
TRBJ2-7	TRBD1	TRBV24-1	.	CATSDSGQGNLYEQYF	TGTGCCACCAGTGATTCGGGACAGGGGAACCTCTACGAGCAGTACTTC
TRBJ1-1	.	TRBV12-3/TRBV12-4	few	CASSFPRNTEAFF	TGTGCCAGCAGTTTTCCGCGGAACACTGAAGCTTTCTTT
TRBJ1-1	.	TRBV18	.	CASSPISEGSTEAFF	TGTGCCAGCTCACCAATCTCGGAGGGGAGCACTGAAGCTTTCTTT
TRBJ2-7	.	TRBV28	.	CASRPTDGYSYEQYF	TGTGCCAGCAGGCCCACTGACGGCTACTCCTACGAGCAGTACTTC
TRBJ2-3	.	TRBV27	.	CASSSGGSRTDTQYF	TGTGCCAGCAGTTCCGGGGGCTCACGCACAGATACGCAGTATTTT
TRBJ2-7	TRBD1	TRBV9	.	CASSVARGWYEQYF	TGTGCCAGCAGCGTAGCCAGGGGGTGGTACGAGCAGTACTTC
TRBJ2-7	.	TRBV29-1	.	CSVGNLAYEQYF	TGCAGCGTTGGTAACTTGGCCTACGAGCAGTACTTC
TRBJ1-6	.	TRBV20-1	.	CSASMPGSSSPLHF	TGCAGTGCTAGTATGCCGGGTTCTAGTTCACCCCTCCACTTT
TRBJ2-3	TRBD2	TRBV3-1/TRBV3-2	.	CASSQKVSAGVTQYF	TGTGCCAGCAGCCAGAAAGTTTCGGCGGGAGTTACGCAGTATTTT